This is a list of T cell receptor beta chains from one sample in a study of CD8+ T cells in alopecia areata. Using immunoSEQ multiplex PCR, the repertoire was profiled, and TCRdb retains in-frame clones only, with some absent. This sample has approximately 99,000 clones, with over 55% found just once. Sequencing used NKG2D-low CD8+ T cells sorted from blood. Every receptor here comes from a human donor with alopecia areata. Each CDR3 is given with its conserved first and last residue. D genes are given only for firm matches. Clone sizes are given selectively: once, few, many, or a class where the clone is expanded.

J,D,size,V,DNA,CDR3
TRBJ2-6,NA,medium-sized,TRBV4-1,TGCGCCAGCAGCCAAGATCAGGGCTCTGGGGCCAACGTCCTGACTTTC,CASSQDQGSGANVLTF
TRBJ2-5,TRBD2,NA,TRBV7-9,TGTGCCAGCAGCCCCTTAGCGGGAGGGCTGGAGGCCCAGTACTTC,CASSPLAGGLEAQYF
TRBJ2-7,TRBD2,NA,TRBV7-2,TGTGCCAGCAGCTTAGGCGTGGGCGGAGCGGGGGAGCAGTACTTC,CASSLGVGGAGEQYF
TRBJ1-2,NA,NA,TRBV7-9,TGTGCCAGCAGCTTAGCAGCCCCTAACTATGGCTACACCTTC,CASSLAAPNYGYTF
TRBJ1-5,NA,NA,TRBV7-8,TGTGCCAGCAGCTTAGACGTGGCAGAGGGGAATCAGCCCCAGCATTTT,CASSLDVAEGNQPQHF
TRBJ1-4,NA,once,TRBV6-5,TGTGCCAGCAGTCCGGACAGAACTAATGAAAAACTGTTTTTT,CASSPDRTNEKLFF
TRBJ1-1,NA,few,TRBV28,TGTGCCGGAAAGGGACCCAACGCGAACACTGAAGCTTTCTTT,CAGKGPNANTEAFF
TRBJ1-1,NA,NA,TRBV6-5,TGTGCCAGCAGTGCATCCGTCGGGGGGAACACTGAAGCTTTCTTT,CASSASVGGNTEAFF
TRBJ2-1,NA,NA,TRBV7-6,TGTGCCAGCAGCTTACAGACCCTCCCTGACAATGAGCAGTTCTTC,CASSLQTLPDNEQFF
TRBJ2-3,NA,NA,TRBV19,TGTGCCAGTAGTACAATTACAGGGGATACGCAGTATTTT,CASSTITGDTQYF
TRBJ2-1,NA,few,TRBV7-8,TGTGCCAGCAGCTATGGTGGGCGCCACAATGAGCAGTTCTTC,CASSYGGRHNEQFF
TRBJ2-7,TRBD2,medium-sized,TRBV28,TGTGCCAGCAGTTTCCCCCCCCTAGCGGGAGGTCTCGACGAGCAGTACTTC,CASSFPPLAGGLDEQYF
TRBJ1-1,NA,NA,TRBV28,TGTGCCAGCAGTTCCTCGGGGGGGACTGAAGCTTTCTTT,CASSSSGGTEAFF
TRBJ2-3,NA,NA,TRBV27,TGTGCCAGCAGTTTATTTCGAGGGGGCACAGATACGCAGTATTTT,CASSLFRGGTDTQYF
TRBJ1-1,NA,NA,TRBV25-1,TGTGCCAGCAGTCCCGGGAGCACTGAAGCTTTCTTT,CASSPGSTEAFF
TRBJ2-5,NA,NA,TRBV9,TGTGCCAGCAGCTCCTCCGGGACCGCTGAAGAGACCCAGTACTTC,CASSSSGTAEETQYF
TRBJ2-5,NA,NA,TRBV28,TGTGCCAGCACCACCTATAGTATGCAGGGGAGAGAAAAGACCCAGTACTTC,CASTTYSMQGREKTQYF
TRBJ2-1,NA,NA,TRBV5-6,TGTGCCAGCAGCTTGGAGGGAATGGCCTACAATGAGCAGTTCTTC,CASSLEGMAYNEQFF
TRBJ2-1,TRBD2,NA,TRBV7-6,TGTGCCAGCAGCTTAGGGGCTAGCGGGATCTACAATGAGCAGTTCTTC,CASSLGASGIYNEQFF